A single T cell receptor (beta chain) is shown here with its context. Sequenced by immunoSEQ multiplex PCR; TCRdb stores in-frame clones only, minus some. The sample has 240,000 or so clones; roughly 76% are singletons. These data belong to a study of blood T cell repertoires in COVID-19. Across the study: COVID-19 samples, acute and convalescent, were from the United States, Italy and Spain. The analysed material was cDNA or gDNA that came from T cells, B-cell-depleted T cells, or PBMCs.

V was clipped by 3 bases and J by 7 bases, with 10 bases between them. In germline, CDR1 is MNHEY, CDR2 SMNVEV (reference sequence). This CDR3 is 13 amino acids long. The chain links TRBV27 to TRBJ1-5; D is possibly TRBD1 (5 bases). Sequenced input: peripheral blood. This TCR was recovered from a woman older than 75 with COVID-19, enrolled during active disease. The CDR3 nucleotides read TGTGCCAGCAGTTTGGACAACCTCCAGCCCCAGCATTTT. It codes for CASSLDNLQPQHF.